Listed here are 30 T cell receptor beta chains from one sample, sequenced in a study of Siglec-9 on CD8 T cells in melanoma. Only in-frame clones appear in the TCRdb table, and some are missing; sequencing was by immunoSEQ multiplex PCR. The table includes 30,000 or so clones, about 80% detected once. Sequencing was performed on Siglec-9- CD8+ T cells sorted from blood. These TCRs come from a human donor in good health.

This chain uses TRBV5-1 with TRBJ1-1; no reliable D call. V gave up 0 bases and J gave up 6 bases, with 9 bases separating them. The CDR3 contains 13 residues. In germline, CDR1 is SGHRS, CDR2 YFSETQ. DNA of the CDR3: TGCGCCAGCAGCTTGGTCGGGGAACCTGAAGCTTTCTTT. This translates into CASSLVGEPEAFF.

The chain links TRBV6-6 to TRBJ2-3; TRBD1 matches 10 bases. CDR3 length: 16 residues. The V segment lost 5 bases and the J segment 6 bases; nucleotides outside the gene matches: 11. Germline values: CDR1 MNHNY, CDR2 SVGAGI (reference sequence). CDR3 DNA: TGTGCCAGCAGTCAGACAGGGGGCTCTGTCGGGGATACGCAGTATTTT. It yields the protein CASSQTGGSVGDTQYF.

DNA for the CDR3: TGTGCCAGCAGCTTGAGATGGGGCAATCAGCCCCAGCATTTT. It is translated as CASSLRWGNQPQHF. The chain employs TRBV5-6 and TRBJ1-5, with unresolved D. The germline V gene has CDR1 SGHDT and CDR2 YYEEEE. Between the trimmed V and J ends, which lost 1 base and 2 bases, there was a span of 7 bases. The CDR3 is 14 residues long. Full variable domain (rest looked up from reference TRBV5-6 and TRBJ1-5): DAGVTQSPTHLIKTRGQQVTLRCSPKSGHDTVSWYQQALGQGPQFIFQYYEEEERQRGNFPDRFSGHQFPNYSSELNVNALLLGDSALYLCASSLRWGNQPQHFGDGTRLSIL.

The V and J genes are TRBV13 and TRBJ2-7; D remains ambiguous. Looked up from germline, CDR1 is PRHDT and CDR2 is FYEKMQ (reference sequence). The CDR3 consists of 14 residues. Trimming removed 6 bases from V and 7 bases from J, with 19 bases in between. CDR3 sequence: CASRWKGAQEEQYF. The DNA for the CDR3 is TGTGCCAGCAGATGGAAGGGTGCTCAGGAGGAGCAGTACTTC.

The chain combines TRBV7-8 with TRBJ1-1; no firm D call. The CDR3 loop spans 15 amino acids. Per germline, CDR1 SGHVS and CDR2 FQNEAQ. V lost 5 bases, J lost 1 base, and 14 bases lay in between. The CDR3 loop reads CASSLGPTKNTEAFF. DNA of the CDR3: TGTGCCAGCAGCCTCGGACCGACGAAGAACACTGAAGCTTTCTTT.

The chain employs TRBV5-6 and TRBJ1-2; 9 bases line up with TRBD1. The trim removed 4 bases at V and 8 bases at J, leaving 6 bases unmatched. Germline V gene sequence: CDR1 SGHDT, CDR2 YYEEEE. The CDR3 consists of 13 residues. The CDR3 here is CASSLQGAKGYTF. CDR3 sequence (DNA): TGTGCCAGCAGCCTACAGGGGGCAAAAGGCTACACCTTC. Based on the CDR3 plus reference TRBV5-6 and TRBJ1-2, the full variable domain is DAGVTQSPTHLIKTRGQQVTLRCSPKSGHDTVSWYQQALGQGPQFIFQYYEEEERQRGNFPDRFSGHQFPNYSSELNVNALLLGDSALYLCASSLQGAKGYTFGSGTRLTVV.

In its sample, this clone was seen a few times. The genes are TRBV9 and TRBJ2-5, with TRBD2 as a possible D gene (6 bases). The V end was cut by 5 bases, the J end by 3 bases, with 26 bases between. This CDR3 region has 18 residues. Germline CDR1 and CDR2: SGDLS and YYNGEE. Here the CDR3 reads CASSWGVQGLLLEETQYF. CDR3 nucleotides: TGTGCCAGCAGTTGGGGGGTGCAGGGCCTCCTCCTTGAAGAGACCCAGTACTTC.

V and J are TRBV2 and TRBJ1-5; D gene ambiguous. Per germline, CDR1 SNHLY and CDR2 FYNNEI. This CDR3 region has 14 residues. Between the trimmed V and J ends, which lost 5 bases and 4 bases, there was a span of 12 bases. This chain's CDR3 is CASSKDGPNQPQHF. The CDR3, as DNA: TGTGCCAGCAGTAAGGACGGCCCGAATCAGCCCCAGCATTTT. Using reference TRBV2 and TRBJ1-5 for the parts outside the CDR3, the full variable domain is EPEVTQTPSHQVTQMGQEVILRCVPISNHLYFYWYRQILGQKVEFLVSFYNNEISEKSEIFDDQFSVERPDGSNFTLKIRSTKLEDSAMYFCASSKDGPNQPQHFGDGTRLSIL.

This clone was counted between two and nine times. The chain couples TRBV28 to TRBJ1-1; D remains unclear. Deletions cut 5 bases from V and 1 base from J, with 8 bases between. CDR1 is MDHEN, CDR2 SYDVKM, per germline. This CDR3 region has 13 residues. CDR3 sequence (DNA): TGTGCCAGCAGTGCAGTCCAGAACACTGAAGCTTTCTTT. Amino acid sequence: CASSAVQNTEAFF.

The chain recombines TRBV11-2 with TRBJ2-7; D is tentatively TRBD1 or TRBD2 (5 bases each). V lost 7 bases and J lost 5, with 18 bases in between. Germline CDR1 SGHAT, CDR2 FQNNGV. CDR3 length equals 14 residues. CDR3 loop: CASNRGTGSHEQYF. In DNA, the CDR3 is TGTGCCAGCAACCGGGGCACCGGGTCCCACGAGCAGTACTTC.

The gene calls are TRBV5-6 and TRBJ2-3; D unclear. The V end lost 5 bases, the J end lost 0 bases, and 7 bases lay between the germline ends. The V gene's germline CDR1 is SGHDT and CDR2 YYEEEE. This CDR3 has 13 amino acids. CDR3 loop: CASSFRSTDTQYF. In DNA form, the CDR3 reads TGTGCCAGCAGTTTCAGAAGCACAGATACGCAGTATTTT.

The gene calls are TRBV7-8 and TRBJ2-1; 8 nucleotides line up with TRBD2. Unmatched junction bases numbered 11, after V lost 4 bases and J lost 3 bases. The CDR3 consists of 17 residues. Germline V CDR1 and CDR2: SGHVS, FQNEAQ. The CDR3 reads CASSSFGKREHYNEQFF. The CDR3 region has the DNA TGTGCCAGCAGCTCATTTGGAAAGCGGGAGCACTACAATGAGCAGTTCTTC.

The CDR3 region has the DNA TGTGCCAGCAGCTCCCGGACAGAGAGCTCTGGGGCCAACGTCCTGACTTTC. Translation gives CASSSRTESSGANVLTF. J is TRBJ2-6 and V is TRBV7-9; TRBD1 is a possible D gene (6 bases). In germline, CDR1 is SEHNR, CDR2 FQNEAQ (reference sequence). This CDR3 has 17 residues. Trimming left V 4 bases short and J 0 bases short, with 13 bases between.

The genes are TRBV4-1 and TRBJ2-3; possibly TRBD2 for D (6 bases). V lost 4 bases and J 0 bases, leaving 14 bases between the germline ends. The CDR3 contains 16 residues. The V gene's germline CDR1 is MGHRA and CDR2 YSYEKL. CDR3 DNA: TGCGCCAGCAGCCTCCCGGACGGGGGTAGCACAGATACGCAGTATTTT. This sequence encodes CASSLPDGGSTDTQYF.

The V call is TRBV7-3, the J call TRBJ1-2; possibly TRBD1 for D (6 bases). The germline V and J ends were trimmed by 6 bases and 5 bases, with 16 bases remaining between them. The CDR3 runs 14 residues. Germline V CDR1 and CDR2: SGHTA, FQGTGA. The CDR3 loop reads CASSPEGGVYGYTF. The CDR3 bases are TGTGCCAGCAGTCCCGAGGGGGGAGTTTATGGCTACACCTTC.

This clone was picked up one time. The rearrangement uses TRBV7-6 and TRBJ1-1; D ambiguous. V shed 10 bases and J shed 0 bases, with 12 bases lying between them. The CDR3 has 13 residues. CDR1 is SGHVS and CDR2 is FNYEAQ in the germline V gene. The CDR3 loop reads CATRKGLNTEAFF. The CDR3 bases are TGTGCCACGCGGAAGGGCTTGAACACTGAAGCTTTCTTT.

The CDR3 loop reads CASREGGENTEAFF. The CDR3 DNA reads TGTGCCAGCAGGGAGGGAGGGGAGAACACTGAAGCTTTCTTT. The chain carries TRBV7-9 and TRBJ1-1; a weak D match, TRBD1 (5 bases). Germline V gene sequence: CDR1 SEHNR, CDR2 FQNEAQ (reference sequence). Trimming took 6 bases from V and 1 from J, leaving 12 bases between them. The CDR3 is 14 residues long.

This rearrangement joins TRBV13 to TRBJ2-5; D may be TRBD1 or TRBD2 (5 bases each). Germline-derived CDR1 and CDR2 are PRHDT and FYEKMQ (reference sequence). Trimming cost V 7 bases and J 3 bases, with 12 bases left between them. This CDR3 is 13 amino acids long. The CDR3 DNA reads TGTGCCAGCACCCACGGGACCGAAGAGACCCAGTACTTC. Protein: CASTHGTEETQYF.

This clone was counted between two and nine times. V and J are TRBV6-5 and TRBJ1-5; D might be TRBD1 (6 bases). In germline, CDR1 is MNHEY, CDR2 SVGAGI. The length of the CDR3 is 13 residues. Trimming pared 4 bases from V and 7 bases from J, leaving 11 bases between. The CDR3 protein is CASSSDSGQPQHF. CDR3 DNA: TGTGCCAGCAGTTCGGACAGCGGGCAGCCCCAGCATTTT.

For this clone: At the DNA level, this CDR3 is encoded by other sequences in the same sample as well. The chain has TRBV19 and TRBJ2-7; 7 nucleotides line up with TRBD1. The CDR3 is 14 amino acids. V dropped 3 bases and J dropped 2; count of bases not matched to a gene: 4. Germline CDR1 and CDR2: LNHDA and SQIVND (reference sequence). The CDR3 DNA reads TGTGCCAGTAGTATTGGACAGGAGACCTACGAGCAGTACTTC. It translates to CASSIGQETYEQYF.

The chain combines TRBV27 with TRBJ2-3, with D possibly being TRBD1 or TRBD2 (6 bases each). Trimming removed 4 bases at V and 0 bases at J, with 20 bases between. The V gene's germline CDR1 is MNHEY and CDR2 SMNVEV (reference sequence). CDR3 length equals 18 residues. The CDR3 bases are TGTGCCAGCAGTTCCCATATGGGGGGCAGAAGGAGCACAGATACGCAGTATTTT. Translating gives CASSSHMGGRRSTDTQYF.

The chain uses TRBV27 and TRBJ2-1, with 7 bases aligning to TRBD1. After removal of 6 bases from V and 4 bases from J, the junction contained 9 bases not matched to a gene. The CDR3 sequence is 15 residues long. Germline V lookup: CDR1 MNHEY, CDR2 SMNVEV (reference sequence). The CDR3 region has the DNA TGTGCCAGCAGCCCAGGGGGTAGGGGATACAATGAGCAGTTCTTC. The encoded protein is CASSPGGRGYNEQFF.

The chain has TRBV7-2 and TRBJ2-3; no firm D call. Germline CDR1 reads SGHTA; CDR2 reads FQGNSA. This CDR3 is built from 13 residues. Trimming removed 3 bases from V and 6 bases from J, with 10 bases in between. The CDR3 DNA reads TGTGCCAGCAGCTTTCGAGTGGATGATACGCAGTATTTT. As protein: CASSFRVDDTQYF.

The J gene is TRBJ1-2, the V gene TRBV6-5, with TRBD1 as a possible D gene (5 bases). V lost 6 bases to trimming and J lost 7 bases, with 18 bases between them. CDR1 is MNHEY and CDR2 is SVGAGI in the germline V gene. The CDR3 is 14 amino acids. The CDR3 DNA reads TGTGCCAGCAGCCCGGTGGGACCGGGGAGTGGCTACACCTTC. Its protein product is CASSPVGPGSGYTF.

The chain links TRBV19 to TRBJ1-2; 10 nucleotides align to TRBD1. Germline-derived CDR1 and CDR2 are LNHDA and SQIVND (reference sequence). The CDR3 consists of 15 residues. The junction had 9 bases not matched to a gene; V was cut back by 5 bases and J by 6 bases. Here the CDR3 reads CASSFPKGTGDGYTF. The CDR3 nucleotides are TGTGCCAGTAGTTTCCCGAAGGGGACAGGGGATGGCTACACCTTC.

This sequence joins TRBV19 and TRBJ1-2; 9 bases are a match to TRBD1. Germline values: CDR1 LNHDA, CDR2 SQIVND (reference sequence). The CDR3 length is 14 residues. J gave up 2 bases and V 4 bases, and 2 bases lay outside the gene matches. The CDR3 region is CASSTDRGNYGYTF. The DNA of the CDR3 is TGTGCCAGTAGTACGGACAGGGGCAACTATGGCTACACCTTC.

V gene TRBV15 combines with J gene TRBJ2-1; D is unresolved. V was cut by 5 bases and J by 9 bases, with 11 bases left in between. Germline V gene sequence: CDR1 LNHNV, CDR2 YYDKDF (reference sequence). This CDR3 region has 12 residues. The CDR3 DNA sequence: TGTGCCACCAGCGGAGTGGTCCGTGAGCAGTTCTTC. This codes for CATSGVVREQFF.

This rearrangement joins TRBV27 to TRBJ1-5; 10 positions match TRBD1. This CDR3 contains 17 residues. Germline V gives CDR1 MNHEY, CDR2 SMNVEV (reference sequence). V shed 5 bases, J shed 4 bases, and the junction held 11 bases outside the gene matches. CDR3 protein: CASSQSPRQGANQPQHF. Written as DNA, the CDR3 is TGTGCCAGCAGTCAAAGCCCACGACAGGGGGCGAATCAGCCCCAGCATTTT.

The V and J genes are TRBV7-9 and TRBJ2-2, with unresolved D. The ends were cut back, 7 bases at V and 6 bases at J, with 9 bases in the middle. The germline V gene encodes CDR1 SEHNR and CDR2 FQNEAQ (reference sequence). This CDR3 is 12 amino acids long. The CDR3 region is CASNPVAGELFF. As DNA, the CDR3 is TGTGCCAGCAACCCGGTTGCCGGGGAGCTGTTTTTT.

The chain has TRBV5-5 and TRBJ2-1; D may be TRBD2 (6 bases). The CDR3 is 15 amino acids. The V gene's germline CDR1 is SGHKS and CDR2 YYEKEE (reference sequence). The V and J ends lost 4 bases and 7 bases respectively, with 18 bases between them. The chain's CDR3 is CASSPWGVEENEQFF. DNA for the CDR3: TGTGCCAGCAGCCCGTGGGGGGTGGAGGAGAATGAGCAGTTCTTC.